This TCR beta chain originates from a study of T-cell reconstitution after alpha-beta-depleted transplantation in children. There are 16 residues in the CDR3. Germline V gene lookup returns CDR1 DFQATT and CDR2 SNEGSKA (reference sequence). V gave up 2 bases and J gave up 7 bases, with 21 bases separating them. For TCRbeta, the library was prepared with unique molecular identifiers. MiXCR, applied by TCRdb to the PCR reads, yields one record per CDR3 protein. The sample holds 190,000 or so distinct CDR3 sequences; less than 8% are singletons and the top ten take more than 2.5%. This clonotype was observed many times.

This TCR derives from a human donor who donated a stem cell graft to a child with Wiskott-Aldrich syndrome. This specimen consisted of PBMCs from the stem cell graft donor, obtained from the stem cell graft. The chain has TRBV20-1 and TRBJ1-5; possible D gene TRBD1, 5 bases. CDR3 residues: CSARRLVDQGAQPQHF. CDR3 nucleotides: TGCAGTGCTAGACGGTTGGTCGATCAGGGTGCCCAGCCCCAGCATTTT.